The clone carrying this TCR beta chain was seen at least ten times. The antigen remains unidentified. The junction does not match germline at one end; this may be a read error. This same CDR3 is encoded by further DNA sequences in the sample. Thyroid surgery was preceded by no treatment in any patient. This record comes from a study of metastatic and nonmetastatic thyroid tumors. The wider study: A comparison of repertoires was made across blood and tumor or nodule tissue from malignant and benign thyroid patients. Overall study results and limits: Relative to benign nodules, malignant thyroid tumors were reportedly characterized by significantly elevated TCR beta diversity in blood and tumor.

The germline gives CDR1 SGHTA, CDR2 FQGNSA. The CDR3 spans 14 residues. TCRdb re-analyzed the PCR reads using MiXCR. The sample carries around 42,000 clones, around an eighth recorded once. The chain has TRBV7-2 and TRBJ1-1, with a tentative D call TRBD1 (5 bases). The receptor was isolated from a male donor with papillary thyroid cancer or a benign thyroid nodule (not recorded which). Some clones in this sample may be carry-over from other donors' samples. Sequencing was done on a sample of blood. CDR3 amino acids: CASSLGGSNTETFF. DNA of the CDR3: TGTGCCAGCAGCTTAGGGGGCAGCAACACTGAAACTTTCTTT.